Sequencing of this T cell receptor (beta chain) was carried out in a study of blood T cell repertoires in COVID-19. Authors' methods: Estimates of nucleated cell counts were drawn from the amplification of reference gene primers. Clones were sequenced by immunoSEQ multiplex PCR, and TCRdb holds only the in-frame ones, with some missing. Clonal size and the V and J genes are those of that table, whereas D and trimming came from the DNA. The sample carries 150,000 or so clones, over 75% recorded once. This CDR3 spans 15 amino acids. V lost 2 bases and J 0 bases, leaving 10 bases between the germline ends. The germline V gene has CDR1 MNHNS and CDR2 SASEGT.

The sequenced sample was peripheral blood. The sequence came from a man aged 55 to 70 who had recovered from COVID-19. V is TRBV6-1 and J is TRBJ1-1; D gene unclear. The DNA of the CDR3 is TGTGCCAGCAGTGAATTTGGGCTACTGAACACTGAAGCTTTCTTT. It is translated as CASSEFGLLNTEAFF.